The present entry profiles one TCR beta chain with its context. This sample is part of a study of blood T cell repertoires in COVID-19. The ends were cut back, 5 bases at V and 2 bases at J, with 13 bases in the middle. Germline V gene lookup returns CDR1 SGHTA and CDR2 FQGNSA. The CDR3 sequence is 15 residues long. Some clones are missing from TCRdb's copy, which holds only in-frame ones; the method was immunoSEQ multiplex PCR. The sample shows some 190,000 clones, roughly nine tenths of them seen only once. The chain is built from TRBV7-2 and TRBJ1-3, with D hard to call. This TCR was sampled from a woman between 40 and 55 years old in a cohort exposed to, infected with or recovered from COVID-19 (not recorded which). The material sequenced was PBMCs or T cells enriched from blood (not recorded which). In nucleotides, the CDR3 is TGTGCCAGCAGCCAGGAACTGTTCACTGGAAACACCATATATTTT. It is translated as CASSQELFTGNTIYF.